This TCR beta chain was obtained from a study of CD8 T cells in Susac syndrome. CD8+ and CD4+ T cells from blood underwent TCR beta sequencing. As judged by recently defined diagnostic criteria, patients with Susac syndrome had definite or probable disease. FACS was used to enrich TEMRA cells, whereas the CD8+ and CD4+ T cells were obtained by negative isolation. The CDR3 contains 9 residues. After extraction with the RNeasy kit, 0.5 to 1 ug of the RNA was reverse transcribed using random hexamers. TCRdb redid the calling of the immunoSEQ multiplex PCR reads with MiXCR, one entry per CDR3 protein. The sample shows about 180,000 distinct CDR3 sequences, roughly 94% of them seen only once. Concerning this clonotype: The junction departs from the called germline gene at one end, perhaps through a read error.

Input material: CD4+ T cells from PBMCs. The chain is built from TRBV12-3 or TRBV12-4 and TRBJ1-4; tentative D call: TRBD1 (6 bases). The receptor was derived from a human donor with Susac syndrome. CDR3 sequence (DNA): TGTGCCGGCAGGAGGGGGCTGTTTTTT. Translated, it gives CAGRRGLFF.